This TCR beta chain was found in a study of cytotoxic CD8 clonotypes in ibrutinib-treated CLL. Findings and limits, study-wide: Clonality was higher at baseline than in age-matched healthy donors and tracked circulating CD8+ T-cell counts.

Comments on this clone: As yet, its antigen is unknown.

The V segment lost 0 bases and the J segment 1 base; nucleotides outside the gene matches: 7. Germline CDR1 reads GTSNPN; CDR2 reads SVGIG (reference sequence). This CDR3 is built from 17 residues. Clones were read by immunoSEQ multiplex PCR, and TCRdb kept only the in-frame ones, dropping some. The table shows around 97,000 clones, with about 72% occurring only once. Genomic DNA in an amount of about 2 micrograms was extracted from cryopreserved PBMCs and used for the preparation of TCR beta libraries. The source material was PBMCs, sampled after 12 months of ibrutinib treatment. The V call is TRBV30, the J call TRBJ2-2, with 8 bases identical to TRBD1. The TCR sequence derives from a human donor with chronic lymphocytic leukemia. CDR3 residues: CAWSVRFGQGNTGELFF. In nucleotides, the CDR3 is TGTGCCTGGAGTGTACGGTTTGGACAGGGGAACACCGGGGAGCTGTTTTTT.